The entry that follows covers one T cell receptor (beta chain) sequence. Its target is not known. Produced via immunoSEQ multiplex PCR; TCRdb's table is partial and in-frame only. The sample holds about 6,600 clones, approximately 79% seen once. The data belong to a study of high-grade serous ovarian cancer treatment subgroups. Study conclusions and caveats: Same-patient tumor repertoires overlapped at about 0.095 to 0.79; different patients barely overlapped.

Tumor tissue was taken before any definitive surgery or chemotherapy was given. Sequenced sample: tumor tissue. This receptor was taken from a human donor with high-grade serous ovarian cancer.

In nucleotides, the CDR3 is TGCGCCAGCAGCTCGGAGGGGGGACACTTTAACACTGAAGCTTTCTTT. It codes for CASSSEGGHFNTEAFF. The rearrangement uses TRBV5-1 and TRBJ1-1; D possibly corresponds to TRBD1 (6 bases). The CDR3 spans 16 residues. V lost 3 bases, J lost 2 bases, and 17 bases lay in between. Per germline, CDR1 SGHRS and CDR2 YFSETQ.